The 8 T cell receptor beta chains below were found in one sample sequenced in a study of T cell repertoires in cytomegalovirus infection. Their target antigens are unknown. TCRdb re-analysed the reads in MiXCR, keeping a single row per CDR3 protein. Counted here are just under 500,000 distinct CDR3 sequences, around 30% occurring once; the ten biggest clones make up 17%. The sequences come from cultured PBMCs, collected from culture after CMV antigen stimulation. The source of these receptors is a human donor in good health (CMV status not recorded). Some clones in this sample may be carry-over from other donors' samples.

The CDR3 nucleotides read TGCAGTGCCGACCGGGATACAGGGTACGCGAGAGAGCAGTACTTC. Protein sequence: CSADRDTGYAREQYF. V and J are TRBV20-1 and TRBJ2-7, with TRBD1 as a possible D gene (6 bases). The CDR3 loop spans 15 amino acids. Germline V CDR1 and CDR2: DFQATT, SNEGSKA (reference sequence). V lost 6 bases, J lost 7 bases, and 25 bases lay in between.

This chain uses TRBV19 with TRBJ2-1, with D perhaps assigned TRBD1 or TRBD2 (5 bases each). The CDR3 consists of 13 residues. Per the germline V gene, CDR1 is LNHDA and CDR2 is SQIVND (reference sequence). CDR3 protein: CATQTGRLSEPFF. Written as DNA, the CDR3 is TGTGCTACCCAGACGGGACGCTTATCGGAACCGTTCTTC.

The rearrangement uses TRBV18 and TRBJ1-2, with 9 bases that match TRBD1. V lost 2 bases to trimming and J lost 7 bases; unmatched junction nucleotides: 8. Per the germline V gene, CDR1 is KGHSH and CDR2 is LQKENI. CDR3 length: 15 amino acids. In nucleotides, the CDR3 is TGTGCCAGCTCACCAGAACAGGGGGCGAGGATTGGCTACACCTTC. It specifies CASSPEQGARIGYTF.

The rearrangement uses TRBV12-3 or TRBV12-4 and TRBJ1-5; D is ambiguous. CDR3 length: 14 residues. With 1 base removed from V and 7 bases from J, the gap between germline ends came to 11 bases. This chain's CDR3 is CASSLDSSVQPQHF. The CDR3 bases are TGTGCCAGCAGTTTAGACTCATCGGTGCAGCCCCAGCATTTT.

This clonotype was counted a few times. The V gene is TRBV7-9, the J gene TRBJ2-2; the D gene is possibly TRBD1 (5 bases). The V gene lost 5 bases and the J gene lost 7 bases, with 11 bases spanning the gap. The germline CDR1 and CDR2 sequences are SEHNR and FQNEAQ (reference sequence). The CDR3 totals 13 residues. In DNA form, the CDR3 reads TGTGCCAGCAGCAACCTAGGACACGGGGAGCTGTTTTTT. Protein product: CASSNLGHGELFF.

V gene TRBV7-2 combines with J gene TRBJ2-5; 9 bases match TRBD2. The CDR3 is made up of 16 amino acids. Germline CDR1 reads SGHTA; CDR2 reads FQGNSA. V was pared by 3 bases and J by 2 bases, with 7 bases of the junction left unmatched. The CDR3 coding sequence is TGTGCCAGCAGCTTCGGAGTAGCGGGGGCTCAAGAGACCCAGTACTTC. Protein: CASSFGVAGAQETQYF.

This clonotype showed up just a few times. This sequence joins TRBV7-8 and TRBJ2-7; possibly TRBD1 for D (5 bases). This CDR3 spans 16 amino acids. From germline, CDR1 is SGHVS and CDR2 FQNEAQ. Trimming left V 3 bases short and J 3 bases short, with 18 bases between. For the CDR3, the DNA is TGTGCCAGCAGCTTGTACAGGTTAAGTAGGTTCTACGAGCAGTACTTC. As protein: CASSLYRLSRFYEQYF.

CDR3 nucleotides: TGTGCCATCAGTGGGACTAGCGGGAGAATGGTTAATGAGCAGTTCTTC. Amino acids: CAISGTSGRMVNEQFF. V and J are TRBV10-3 and TRBJ2-1; 13 bases are shared with TRBD2. The CDR3 has 16 amino acids. Germline V lookup: CDR1 ENHRY, CDR2 SYGVKD. V was pared by 4 bases and J by 7 bases, with 7 bases of the junction left unmatched.